Detailed here is one T cell receptor beta chain. Germline CDR1 WSHSY, CDR2 SAAADI. V was pared by 0 bases and J by 2 bases, with 10 bases between. The CDR3 extends over 15 amino acids. The data were taken from a study of blood T cell repertoires in COVID-19. The wider study: The study drew acute and convalescent COVID-19 samples from the United States, Italy and Spain. T cells, B-cell-depleted T cells, or PBMCs provided the cDNA or gDNA that served as material.

Original processing methods: Scientists estimated how many nucleated cells there were by amplifying reference gene primers. Clones were read by immunoSEQ multiplex PCR, and TCRdb kept only the in-frame ones, dropping some. Clone size and V and J calls were adopted from that table, with D and trimming inferred from the DNA. The sample lists 350,000 to 450,000 clones, around 85% occurring once. The TCR was taken from a woman under 30 with acute or convalescent COVID-19. Sequencing was performed on peripheral blood. The rearrangement uses TRBV10-2 and TRBJ1-1; possibly TRBD1 for D (5 bases). The CDR3 sequence is CASSESGRTNTEAFF. The DNA for the CDR3 is TGCGCCAGCAGTGAGTCTGGGCGGACAAACACTGAAGCTTTCTTT.